A single TCR beta chain is shown here with its context. The data are from a study of glioma-infiltrating T cells after dendritic cell vaccination. Across the whole study: Dendritic cell vaccine was injected intradermally three times, biweekly.

V was clipped by 9 bases and J by 7 bases, with 16 bases between them. Germline lookup yields CDR1 MDHEN and CDR2 SYDVKM. The CDR3 runs to 13 residues. Amplification used 60 V beta primers and 13 J beta primers. The method was immunoSEQ multiplex PCR; TCRdb's version includes in-frame clones alone and lacks a portion of them. The sample carries 90,000 to 100,000 clones, around three quarters recorded once. The sample here was blood, taken before dendritic cell vaccination. The clonotype originates from a human donor with glioblastoma. The chain recombines TRBV28 with TRBJ1-5; TRBD1 might be the D (6 bases). The CDR3: CASHLRGAQPQHF. CDR3 nucleotides: TGTGCCAGTCATCTCCGGGGGGCACAGCCCCAGCATTTT.